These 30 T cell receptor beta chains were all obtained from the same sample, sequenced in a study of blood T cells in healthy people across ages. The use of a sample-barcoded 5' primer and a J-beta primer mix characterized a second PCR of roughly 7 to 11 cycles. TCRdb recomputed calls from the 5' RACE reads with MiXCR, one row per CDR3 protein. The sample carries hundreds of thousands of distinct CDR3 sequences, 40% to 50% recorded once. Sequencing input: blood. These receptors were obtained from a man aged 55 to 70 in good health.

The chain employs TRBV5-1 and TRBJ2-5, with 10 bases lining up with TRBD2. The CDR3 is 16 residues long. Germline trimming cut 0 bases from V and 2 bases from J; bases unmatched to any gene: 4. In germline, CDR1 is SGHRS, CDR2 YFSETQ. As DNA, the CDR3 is TGCGCCAGCAGCTTGGAACTAGCGGGGTTTCAAGAGACCCAGTACTTC. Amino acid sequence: CASSLELAGFQETQYF.

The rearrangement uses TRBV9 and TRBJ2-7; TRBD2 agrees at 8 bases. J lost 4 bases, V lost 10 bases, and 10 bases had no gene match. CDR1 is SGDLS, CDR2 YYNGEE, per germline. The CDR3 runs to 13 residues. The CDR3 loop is CASSGERGYEQYF. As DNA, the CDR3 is TGTGCCTCATCTGGGGAGCGGGGGTACGAGCAGTACTTC.

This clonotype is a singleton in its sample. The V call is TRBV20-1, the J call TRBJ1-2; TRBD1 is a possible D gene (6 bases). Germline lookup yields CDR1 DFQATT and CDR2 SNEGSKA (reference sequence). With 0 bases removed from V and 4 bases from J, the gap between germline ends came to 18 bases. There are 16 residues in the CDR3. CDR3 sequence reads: CSARDLGARGFYGYTF. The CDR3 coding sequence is TGCAGTGCTAGAGATTTGGGGGCGAGAGGTTTCTATGGCTACACCTTC.

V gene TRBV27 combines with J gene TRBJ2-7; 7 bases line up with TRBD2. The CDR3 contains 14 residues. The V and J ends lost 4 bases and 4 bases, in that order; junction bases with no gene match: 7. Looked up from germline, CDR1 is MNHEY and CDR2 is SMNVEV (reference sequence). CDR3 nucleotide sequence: TGTGCCAGCAGTTCGACGGGAGGTCTGTACGAGCAGTACTTC. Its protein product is CASSSTGGLYEQYF.

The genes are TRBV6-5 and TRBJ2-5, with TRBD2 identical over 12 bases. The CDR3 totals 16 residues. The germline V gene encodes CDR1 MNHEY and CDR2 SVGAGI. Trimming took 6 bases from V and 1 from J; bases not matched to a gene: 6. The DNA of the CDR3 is TGTGCCAGCAGCCGGGGGACTAGCGGGTCCCAAGAGACCCAGTACTTC. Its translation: CASSRGTSGSQETQYF.

The CDR3 here is CASMGQGLNTEAFF. For the CDR3, the DNA is TGTGCCAGCATGGGACAGGGATTGAACACTGAAGCTTTCTTT. The chain recombines TRBV12-3 or TRBV12-4 with TRBJ1-1, with 9 bases identical to TRBD1. The CDR3 sequence is 14 residues long. J lost 0 bases, V lost 7 bases, and 3 bases had no gene match.

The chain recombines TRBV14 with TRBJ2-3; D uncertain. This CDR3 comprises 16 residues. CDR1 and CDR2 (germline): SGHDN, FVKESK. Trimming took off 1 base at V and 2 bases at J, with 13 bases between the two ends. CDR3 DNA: TGTGCCAGCAGCCAAGGGGCTCGTGAACTCACAGATACGCAGTATTTT. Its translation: CASSQGARELTDTQYF.

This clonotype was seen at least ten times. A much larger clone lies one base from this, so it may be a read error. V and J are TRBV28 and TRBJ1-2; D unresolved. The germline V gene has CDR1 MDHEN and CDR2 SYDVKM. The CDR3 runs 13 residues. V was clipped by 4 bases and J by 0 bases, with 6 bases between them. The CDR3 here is CASSWESNYGYTF. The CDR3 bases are TGTGCCAGCAGTTGGGAATCTAACTATGGCTACACCTTC.

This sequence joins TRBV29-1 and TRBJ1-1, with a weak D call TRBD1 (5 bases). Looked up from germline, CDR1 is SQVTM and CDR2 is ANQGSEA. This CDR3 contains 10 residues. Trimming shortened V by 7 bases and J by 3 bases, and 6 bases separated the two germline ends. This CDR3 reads CSAGDTEAFF. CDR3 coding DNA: TGCAGCGCGGGGGACACTGAAGCTTTCTTT.

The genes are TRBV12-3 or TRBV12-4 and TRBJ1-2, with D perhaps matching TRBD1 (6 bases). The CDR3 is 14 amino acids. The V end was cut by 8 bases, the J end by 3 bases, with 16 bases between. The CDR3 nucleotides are TGTGCCAGCGGTCTGACAGGCCGCGACTATGGCTACACCTTC. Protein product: CASGLTGRDYGYTF.

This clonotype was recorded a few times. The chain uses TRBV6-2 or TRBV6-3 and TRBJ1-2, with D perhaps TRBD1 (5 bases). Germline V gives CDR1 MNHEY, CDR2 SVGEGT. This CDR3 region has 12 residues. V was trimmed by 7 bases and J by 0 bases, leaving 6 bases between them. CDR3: CASTDTNYGYTF. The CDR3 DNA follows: TGTGCCAGCACGGACACTAACTATGGCTACACCTTC.

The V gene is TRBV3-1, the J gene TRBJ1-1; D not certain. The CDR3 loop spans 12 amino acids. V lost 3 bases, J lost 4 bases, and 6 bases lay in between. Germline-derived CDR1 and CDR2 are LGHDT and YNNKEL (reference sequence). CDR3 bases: TGTGCCAGCAGCCAGACCCTCACTGAAGCTTTCTTT. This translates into CASSQTLTEAFF. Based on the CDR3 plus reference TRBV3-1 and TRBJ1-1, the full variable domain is DTAVSQTPKYLVTQMGNDKSIKCEQNLGHDTMYWYKQDSKKFLKIMFSYNNKELIINETVPNRFSPKSPDKAHLNLHINSLELGDSAVYFCASSQTLTEAFFGQGTRLTVV.

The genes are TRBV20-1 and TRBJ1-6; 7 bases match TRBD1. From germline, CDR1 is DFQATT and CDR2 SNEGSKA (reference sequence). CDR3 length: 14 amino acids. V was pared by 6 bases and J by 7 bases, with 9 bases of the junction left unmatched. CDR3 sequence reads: CSASKQGYNSPLHF. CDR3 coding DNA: TGCAGTGCCTCAAAACAGGGGTACAATTCACCCCTCCACTTT.

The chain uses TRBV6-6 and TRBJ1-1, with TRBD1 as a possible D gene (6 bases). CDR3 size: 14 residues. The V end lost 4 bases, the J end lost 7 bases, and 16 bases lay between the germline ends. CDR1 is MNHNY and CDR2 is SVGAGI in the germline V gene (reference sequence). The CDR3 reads CASSSPGAVIEAFF. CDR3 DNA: TGTGCCAGCAGTTCCCCAGGGGCGGTCATTGAAGCTTTCTTT.

The CDR3 DNA reads as TGTGCCAGCAGTGAAAAAGGGGGCGCGGGTGAAAAACTGTTTTTT. Protein sequence: CASSEKGGAGEKLFF. This sequence joins TRBV6-1 and TRBJ1-4, with TRBD1 matching 7 bases. This CDR3 spans 15 amino acids. V shed 2 bases and J 7 bases; nucleotides not matched to a gene: 7. CDR1 and CDR2 from the germline V gene are MNHNS and SASEGT.

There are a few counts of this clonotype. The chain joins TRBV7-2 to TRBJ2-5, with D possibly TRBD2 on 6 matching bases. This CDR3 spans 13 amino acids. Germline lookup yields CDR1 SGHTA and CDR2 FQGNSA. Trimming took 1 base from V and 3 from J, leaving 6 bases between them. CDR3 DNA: TGTGCCAGCAGCTTAGGGGAGGAAGAGACCCAGTACTTC. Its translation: CASSLGEEETQYF.

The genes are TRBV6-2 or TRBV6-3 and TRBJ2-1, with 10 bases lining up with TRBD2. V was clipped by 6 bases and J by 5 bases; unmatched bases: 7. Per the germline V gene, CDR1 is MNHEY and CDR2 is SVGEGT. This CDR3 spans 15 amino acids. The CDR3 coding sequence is TGTGCCAGCAGATTCTCTAGCGGGGGAGACAATGAGCAGTTCTTC. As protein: CASRFSSGGDNEQFF.

CDR3 DNA: TGTGCCAGCAGTGATCCCGCCAGGGTAATTCGATACGAGCAGTACTTC. Protein product: CASSDPARVIRYEQYF. The V call is TRBV25-1, the J call TRBJ2-7; tentatively, D is TRBD1 (5 bases). The germline CDR1 and CDR2 sequences are MGHDK and SYGVNS. This CDR3 is 16 amino acids long. Trimming pared 3 bases from V and 4 bases from J, leaving 19 bases between.

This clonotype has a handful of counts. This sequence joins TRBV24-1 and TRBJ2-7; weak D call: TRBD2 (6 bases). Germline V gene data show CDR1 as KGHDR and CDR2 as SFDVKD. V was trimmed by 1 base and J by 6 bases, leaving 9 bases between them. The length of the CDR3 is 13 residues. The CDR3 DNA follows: TGTGCCACCAGTGATTTTACCGGGGGCGAGCAGTACTTC. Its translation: CATSDFTGGEQYF.

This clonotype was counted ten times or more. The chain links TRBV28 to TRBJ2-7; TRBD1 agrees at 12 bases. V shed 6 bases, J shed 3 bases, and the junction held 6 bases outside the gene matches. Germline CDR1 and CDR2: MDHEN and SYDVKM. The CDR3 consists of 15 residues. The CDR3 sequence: CASSPGDRGLYEQYF. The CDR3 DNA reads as TGTGCCAGCAGCCCGGGGGACAGGGGGCTCTACGAGCAGTACTTC.

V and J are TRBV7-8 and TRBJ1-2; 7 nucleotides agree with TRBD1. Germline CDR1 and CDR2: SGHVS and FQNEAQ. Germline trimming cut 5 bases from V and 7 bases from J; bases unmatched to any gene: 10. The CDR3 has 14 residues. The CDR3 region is CASSPSGTAFGYTF. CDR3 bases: TGTGCCAGCAGCCCGTCTGGGACAGCGTTTGGCTACACCTTC.

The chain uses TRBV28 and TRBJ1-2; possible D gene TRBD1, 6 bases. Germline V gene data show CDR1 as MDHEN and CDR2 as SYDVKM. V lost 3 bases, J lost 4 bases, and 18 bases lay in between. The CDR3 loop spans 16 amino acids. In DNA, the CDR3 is TGTGCCAGCAGTTTGCCCCTAAATACAGGGATCTATGGCTACACCTTC. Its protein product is CASSLPLNTGIYGYTF.

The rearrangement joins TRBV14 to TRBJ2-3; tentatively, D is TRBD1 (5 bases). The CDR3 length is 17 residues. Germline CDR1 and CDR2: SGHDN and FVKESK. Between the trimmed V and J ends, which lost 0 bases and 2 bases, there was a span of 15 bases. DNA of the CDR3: TGTGCCAGCAGCCAAGATATGCAGGGATTCATCACAGATACGCAGTATTTT. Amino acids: CASSQDMQGFITDTQYF.

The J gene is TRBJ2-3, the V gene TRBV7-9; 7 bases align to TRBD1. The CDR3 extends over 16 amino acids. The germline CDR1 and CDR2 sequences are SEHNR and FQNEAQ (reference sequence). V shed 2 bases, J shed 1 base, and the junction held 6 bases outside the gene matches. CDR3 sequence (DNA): TGTGCCAGCAGCTTATACGAAGACAGGGGCACAGATACGCAGTATTTT. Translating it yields CASSLYEDRGTDTQYF.

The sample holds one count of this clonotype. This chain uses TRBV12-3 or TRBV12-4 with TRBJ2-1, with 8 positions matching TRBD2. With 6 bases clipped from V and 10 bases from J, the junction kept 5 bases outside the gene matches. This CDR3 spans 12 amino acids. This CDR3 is CASSLTSGEQFF. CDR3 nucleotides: TGTGCCAGCAGCCTAACTAGCGGAGAGCAGTTCTTC.

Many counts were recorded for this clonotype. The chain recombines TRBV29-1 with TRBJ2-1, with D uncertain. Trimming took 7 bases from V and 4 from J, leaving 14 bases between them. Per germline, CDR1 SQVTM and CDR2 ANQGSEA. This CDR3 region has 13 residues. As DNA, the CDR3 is TGCAGCGCTGTCCCCTCGAATTACAATGAGCAGTTCTTC. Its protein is CSAVPSNYNEQFF.

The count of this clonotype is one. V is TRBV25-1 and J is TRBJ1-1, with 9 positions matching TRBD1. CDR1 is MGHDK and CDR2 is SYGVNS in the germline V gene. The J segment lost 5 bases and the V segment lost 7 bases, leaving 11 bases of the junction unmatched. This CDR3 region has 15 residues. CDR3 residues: CASTTQGARVTEAFF. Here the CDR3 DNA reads TGTGCCAGCACAACACAGGGGGCGCGGGTTACTGAAGCTTTCTTT. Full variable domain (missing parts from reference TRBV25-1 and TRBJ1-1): EADIYQTPRYLVIGTGKKITLECSQTMGHDKMYWYQQDPGMELHLIHYSYGVNSTEKGDLSSESTVSRIRTEHFPLTLESARPSHTSQYLCASTTQGARVTEAFFGQGTRLTVV.

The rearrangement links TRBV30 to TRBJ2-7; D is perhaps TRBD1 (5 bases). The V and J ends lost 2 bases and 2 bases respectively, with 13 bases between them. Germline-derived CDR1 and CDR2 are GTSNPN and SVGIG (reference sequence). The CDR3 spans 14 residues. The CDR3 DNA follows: TGTGCCTGGAGTCAAGGGGCCGACCCCTACGAGCAGTACTTC. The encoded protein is CAWSQGADPYEQYF.

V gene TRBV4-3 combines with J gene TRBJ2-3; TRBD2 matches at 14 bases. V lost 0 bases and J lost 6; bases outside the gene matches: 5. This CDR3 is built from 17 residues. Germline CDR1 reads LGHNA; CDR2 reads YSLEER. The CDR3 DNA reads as TGCGCCAGCAGCCAAGACCTGACTAGCGGGGGGGTCGATACGCAGTATTTT. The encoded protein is CASSQDLTSGGVDTQYF.

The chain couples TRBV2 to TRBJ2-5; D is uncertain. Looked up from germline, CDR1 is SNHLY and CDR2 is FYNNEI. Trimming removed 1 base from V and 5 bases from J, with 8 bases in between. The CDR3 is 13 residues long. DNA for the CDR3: TGTGCCAGCAGTGAAGGCTTAGGGGAGACCCAGTACTTC. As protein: CASSEGLGETQYF.